Presented here are 32 T cell receptor beta chains from one specimen sequenced in a study of CD8+ T cells in alopecia areata. Following RNA extraction, reverse transcription yielded cDNA that acted as the sequencing template. Here immunoSEQ multiplex PCR was the method, and the copy in TCRdb shows in-frame clones only, minus some. This sample has around 60,000 clones, with roughly 45% found just once. The sequenced sample was NKG2D-low CD8+ T cells sorted from blood. The receptor set was obtained from a human donor with alopecia areata.

The chain is built from TRBV5-1 and TRBJ2-7, with D perhaps TRBD1 (6 bases). V was pared by 0 bases and J by 7 bases, with 14 bases between. The germline gives CDR1 SGHRS, CDR2 YFSETQ. The CDR3 consists of 14 residues. The CDR3 DNA is TGCGCCAGCAGCTTGGATGAGGGGGTTGGGGAGCAGTACTTC. Translated: CASSLDEGVGEQYF.

The chain recombines TRBV29-1 with TRBJ1-1; 8 positions agree with TRBD1. The CDR3 totals 15 residues. V gave up 0 bases and J gave up 4 bases; unmatched junction bases: 7. Germline loops: CDR1 SQVTM, CDR2 ANQGSEA. The CDR3 sequence is CSVEDRGRGPTEAFF. CDR3 nucleotide sequence: TGCAGCGTTGAAGATAGAGGCAGGGGGCCCACTGAAGCTTTCTTT.

The chain combines TRBV7-2 with TRBJ2-6; 7 nucleotides align to TRBD1. There are 17 residues in the CDR3. V was clipped by 1 base and J by 2 bases; unmatched bases: 5. CDR1 and CDR2 from the germline V gene are SGHTA and FQGNSA. The CDR3 loop is CASSLVGQSTGANVLTF. CDR3 coding DNA: TGTGCCAGCAGCTTAGTGGGACAGAGTACTGGGGCCAACGTCCTGACTTTC.

The sample holds many counts of this clone. Written as DNA, the CDR3 is TGTGCCAGCAGCCAAGGGCGGGAGACCTACGAGCAGTACTTC. Translating it yields CASSQGRETYEQYF. The genes are TRBV14 and TRBJ2-7, with 7 bases identical to TRBD2. The CDR3 runs 14 residues. CDR1 and CDR2 (germline): SGHDN, FVKESK. V lost 1 base to trimming and J lost 2 bases; unmatched junction nucleotides: 2.

The chain has TRBV28 and TRBJ2-7; D uncertain. V shed 3 bases and J shed 1 base, with 10 bases lying between them. This CDR3 is built from 14 residues. Germline V CDR1 and CDR2: MDHEN, SYDVKM. CDR3 region: CASSFVDLSYEQYF. The CDR3 DNA sequence: TGTGCCAGCAGTTTCGTAGATCTGTCCTACGAGCAGTACTTC.

This clone was counted between two and nine times. The chain couples TRBV29-1 to TRBJ2-3; 13 bases fit TRBD2. The germline V gene has CDR1 SQVTM and CDR2 ANQGSEA. V lost 6 bases and J lost 4; bases outside the gene matches: 10. The CDR3 runs to 16 residues. In DNA, the CDR3 is TGCAGCGTCCGTCTGGGACTAGCGGGGATAGCAGATACGCAGTATTTT. Encoded protein: CSVRLGLAGIADTQYF.

A few counts support this clone. The CDR3 bases are TGCAGCGTTGAAGTGGGAGGGGGTAACGGGAATGAGCAGTTCTTC. It translates to CSVEVGGGNGNEQFF. The V and J genes are TRBV29-1 and TRBJ2-1; a possible D gene is TRBD2 (7 bases). V shed 1 base and J shed 7 bases, with 17 bases lying between them. CDR3 length: 15 amino acids. Germline assignment: CDR1 SQVTM and CDR2 ANQGSEA.

The gene calls are TRBV19 and TRBJ2-1; 7 bases are a match to TRBD2. CDR1 LNHDA and CDR2 SQIVND come from the germline V gene (reference sequence). Trimming at V came to 8 bases and at J to 4 bases, leaving 8 bases not matched to a gene. CDR3 length equals 14 residues. CDR3 coding DNA: TGTGCCAGTGGCTTCGGGACTACTTACAATGAGCAGTTCTTC. Protein product: CASGFGTTYNEQFF.

The chain combines TRBV27 with TRBJ2-5; weak D call: TRBD1 (6 bases). This CDR3 has 18 residues. V was pared by 2 bases and J by 2 bases, with 21 bases between. CDR1 is MNHEY and CDR2 is SMNVEV in the germline V gene (reference sequence). CDR3 residues: CASSLLRGPPGQQETQYF. The CDR3 DNA reads as TGTGCCAGCAGTTTACTCAGGGGCCCGCCGGGTCAACAAGAGACCCAGTACTTC.

This clone turned up a few times. The rearrangement joins TRBV29-1 to TRBJ2-3; TRBD2 agrees at 13 bases. Germline trimming cut 6 bases from V and 0 bases from J; bases unmatched to any gene: 12. The germline gives CDR1 SQVTM, CDR2 ANQGSEA. The CDR3 covers 18 residues. For the CDR3, the DNA is TGCAGCGTGGAGGGACTAGCGGGATACCGTGCTAGCACAGATACGCAGTATTTT. It codes for CSVEGLAGYRASTDTQYF.

This clone was detected only a few times. J is TRBJ1-4 and V is TRBV7-2; no definite D call. The length of the CDR3 is 15 residues. V lost 0 bases, J lost 8 bases, and 13 bases lay in between. Germline CDR1 SGHTA, CDR2 FQGNSA. As DNA, the CDR3 is TGTGCCAGCAGCTTAGCGGCCGGGTTGGGGGAAAAACTGTTTTTT. Encoded protein: CASSLAAGLGEKLFF.

This rearrangement joins TRBV6-6 to TRBJ1-1; 7 bases match TRBD1. The V and J ends lost 8 bases and 5 bases, in that order; junction bases with no gene match: 11. The CDR3 has 14 residues. The germline V gene encodes CDR1 MNHNY and CDR2 SVGAGI (reference sequence). Here the CDR3 reads CASGPDRLGTEAFF. The CDR3, as DNA: TGTGCCAGCGGACCGGACAGGCTAGGGACTGAAGCTTTCTTT.

This clone was counted between two and nine times. This chain links TRBV4-3 with TRBJ2-6; 7 nucleotides line up with TRBD1. The CDR3 sequence is 17 residues long. Germline CDR1 reads LGHNA; CDR2 reads YSLEER. Losses at the gene ends were 2 bases for V and 3 bases for J; bases not matched to a gene: 7. Written as DNA, the CDR3 is TGCGCCAGCAGCCAACGAGGACAGGTAGATGGGGCCAACGTCCTGACTTTC. It is translated as CASSQRGQVDGANVLTF.

The rearrangement uses TRBV27 and TRBJ2-7, with D unresolved. CDR1 and CDR2 from the germline V gene are MNHEY and SMNVEV (reference sequence). V was pared by 6 bases and J by 1 base, with 10 bases between. The CDR3 length is 13 residues. The CDR3 nucleotides read TGTGCCAGCAGAGGCAGGTCGTCCTACGAGCAGTACTTC. Translation gives CASRGRSSYEQYF.

The CDR3 nucleotides are TGTGCCAGCAGCCCTGACTACCCTACCAATGAGCAGTTCTTC. Amino acid sequence: CASSPDYPTNEQFF. The V and J genes are TRBV9 and TRBJ2-1, with D possibly being TRBD2 (5 bases). V lost 4 bases and J 6 bases, leaving 14 bases between the germline ends. The CDR3 is made up of 14 amino acids. The germline CDR1 and CDR2 sequences are SGDLS and YYNGEE.

This rearrangement joins TRBV30 to TRBJ2-7; 8 bases line up with TRBD1. Germline-derived CDR1 and CDR2 are GTSNPN and SVGIG (reference sequence). The length of the CDR3 is 13 residues. Unmatched junction bases numbered 5, after V lost 4 bases and J lost 3 bases. CDR3: CAWKDRAYYEQYF. The CDR3 DNA is TGTGCCTGGAAGGACAGGGCCTACTACGAGCAGTACTTC.

This clone was seen more than once but under ten times. The chain couples TRBV28 to TRBJ1-5; a weak D match, TRBD1 (5 bases). The CDR3 covers 15 residues. V lost 0 bases, J lost 5 bases, and 11 bases lay in between. CDR1 is MDHEN, CDR2 SYDVKM, per germline. The CDR3 protein is CASSLWGQGDQPQHF. DNA for the CDR3: TGTGCCAGCAGTTTATGGGGGCAGGGAGATCAGCCCCAGCATTTT. Full variable domain (remainder filled in from reference TRBV28 and TRBJ1-5): DVKVTQSSRYLVKRTGEKVFLECVQDMDHENMFWYRQDPGLGLRLIYFSYDVKMKEKGDIPEGYSVSREKKERFSLILESASTNQTSMYLCASSLWGQGDQPQHFGDGTRLSIL.

The genes are TRBV19 and TRBJ1-1, with D hard to call. This CDR3 spans 15 amino acids. The V and J ends lost 0 bases and 0 bases respectively, with 8 bases between them. CDR1 is LNHDA, CDR2 SQIVND, per germline (reference sequence). The CDR3 DNA follows: TGTGCCAGTAGTATAGATCAGGAATTGAACACTGAAGCTTTCTTT. Its protein product is CASSIDQELNTEAFF.

Worth noting for this clone: Other DNA sequences within the sample encode an identical CDR3. This sequence joins TRBV30 and TRBJ2-7; D gene ambiguous. This CDR3 contains 11 residues. Germline V lookup: CDR1 GTSNPN, CDR2 SVGIG (reference sequence). V lost 0 bases and J lost 3, with 3 bases in between. CDR3 in DNA: TGTGCCTGGAGTGTTGGCTACGAGCAGTACTTC. It translates to CAWSVGYEQYF. Combining the CDR3 with reference TRBV30 and TRBJ2-7 gives the whole variable domain SQTIHQWPATLVQPVGSPLSLECTVEGTSNPNLYWYRQAAGRGLQLLFYSVGIGQISSEVPQNLSASRPQDRQFILSSKKLLLSDSGFYLCAWSVGYEQYFGPGTRLTVT.

This clone occurred a few times. The chain joins TRBV28 to TRBJ2-2, with 7 bases lining up with TRBD1. The CDR3 covers 16 residues. Per germline, CDR1 MDHEN and CDR2 SYDVKM. The V segment lost 5 bases and the J segment 7 bases; nucleotides outside the gene matches: 13. CDR3 loop: CASSPLGQPGGGELFF. The CDR3 DNA sequence: TGTGCCAGCAGTCCCCTGGGACAGCCCGGAGGCGGGGAGCTGTTTTTT.

The rearrangement uses TRBV29-1 and TRBJ2-3; no reliable D call. CDR1 is SQVTM, CDR2 ANQGSEA, per germline. Trimming took 3 bases from V and 6 from J, leaving 4 bases between them. There are 10 residues in the CDR3. Written as DNA, the CDR3 is TGCAGCGTTGAGTCGGATACGCAGTATTTT. It encodes CSVESDTQYF.

This chain links TRBV11-2 with TRBJ2-3; 11 nucleotides align to TRBD2. The CDR3 consists of 15 residues. CDR1 is SGHAT, CDR2 FQNNGV, per germline. V lost 4 bases, J lost 2 bases, and 2 bases stayed unmatched. The DNA of the CDR3 is TGTGCCAGCAGCTCTAGCGGGGGGTCCACAGATACGCAGTATTTT. As protein: CASSSSGGSTDTQYF.

Only a few counts were recorded for this clone. The rearrangement joins TRBV29-1 to TRBJ2-5; D is perhaps TRBD2 (6 bases). The V gene's germline CDR1 is SQVTM and CDR2 ANQGSEA. With 3 bases removed from V and 1 base from J, the gap between germline ends came to 15 bases. CDR3 length equals 15 residues. The chain's CDR3 is CSVEERADLQETQYF. The CDR3 DNA reads TGCAGCGTTGAGGAGCGGGCCGACCTCCAAGAGACCCAGTACTTC.

Many counts were recorded for this clone. The chain joins TRBV6-4 to TRBJ2-1, with a possible D match to TRBD1 (6 bases). This CDR3 is 14 amino acids long. V was pared by 6 bases and J by 2 bases, with 11 bases between. Germline values: CDR1 MRHNA, CDR2 SNTAGT. This CDR3 is CASSREGAYNEQFF. CDR3 in DNA: TGTGCCAGCAGCCGTGAGGGGGCCTACAATGAGCAGTTCTTC.

The rearrangement joins TRBV20-1 to TRBJ2-7; D is ambiguous. Per germline, CDR1 DFQATT and CDR2 SNEGSKA (reference sequence). This CDR3 has 11 amino acids. Trimming stripped 5 bases from V and 6 bases from J, with 11 bases between. The CDR3 bases are TGCAGTGCTTTAAAGTGGGGCGAGCAGTACTTC. Protein product: CSALKWGEQYF.

The chain carries TRBV20-1 and TRBJ2-1; TRBD1 is a possible D gene (7 bases). With 1 base removed from V and 14 bases from J, the gap between germline ends came to 12 bases. The CDR3 totals 11 residues. Germline CDR1 DFQATT, CDR2 SNEGSKA (reference sequence). This CDR3 is CSARGDREEFF. The CDR3 DNA reads TGCAGTGCTAGAGGCGACAGGGAGGAGTTCTTC.

The chain couples TRBV27 to TRBJ2-7, with a possible D match to TRBD2 (5 bases). This CDR3 has 13 residues. Germline V gene sequence: CDR1 MNHEY, CDR2 SMNVEV (reference sequence). V was pared by 5 bases and J by 6 bases, with 14 bases between. This CDR3 reads CASSPSGASEQYF. The CDR3 coding sequence is TGTGCCAGCAGTCCCAGCGGCGCGAGCGAGCAGTACTTC.

This clone came up once. The chain combines TRBV30 with TRBJ2-2; D tentatively reads TRBD1 or TRBD2 (5 bases each). The germline CDR1 and CDR2 sequences are GTSNPN and SVGIG (reference sequence). There are 15 residues in the CDR3. Between the trimmed V and J ends, which lost 0 bases and 6 bases, there was a span of 14 bases. The CDR3 here is CAWSVLGPQAGELFF. The CDR3 DNA follows: TGTGCCTGGAGTGTACTGGGACCCCAGGCCGGGGAGCTGTTTTTT.

V gene TRBV28 combines with J gene TRBJ2-1, with no clear D. Trimming shortened V by 2 bases and J by 1 base, and 6 bases separated the two germline ends. CDR1 is MDHEN and CDR2 is SYDVKM in the germline V gene. The length of the CDR3 is 14 residues. Written as DNA, the CDR3 is TGTGCCAGCAGTTTAATCGAGTCCTACAATGAGCAGTTCTTC. Residues: CASSLIESYNEQFF.

The chain joins TRBV4-3 to TRBJ2-2; 10 bases map to TRBD2. The germline CDR1 and CDR2 sequences are LGHNA and YSLEER. The CDR3 contains 19 residues. With V trimmed by 1 base and J by 0 bases, 8 bases remained unmatched. The CDR3 nucleotides are TGCGCCAGCAGCCAAGGTCGCCTAGCGGGAGAGGCGAACACCGGGGAGCTGTTTTTT. This encodes CASSQGRLAGEANTGELFF.

The CDR3 nucleotides are TGTGCCAGCAGCCCCCGAGTAGGGGAATTCGAGCAGTACTTC. It codes for CASSPRVGEFEQYF. The gene calls are TRBV4-2 and TRBJ2-7; D is perhaps TRBD1 (5 bases). This CDR3 contains 14 residues. In germline, CDR1 is LGHNA, CDR2 YNFKEQ. V lost 4 bases and J 6 bases, leaving 16 bases between the germline ends.

This clone appeared a few times. This chain connects TRBV28 to TRBJ2-7; 7 nucleotides agree with TRBD2. The CDR3 runs to 14 residues. With 3 bases clipped from V and 5 bases from J, the junction kept 7 bases outside the gene matches. CDR1 and CDR2 from the germline V gene are MDHEN and SYDVKM. The CDR3 is CASSFGGSPDEQYF. CDR3 in DNA: TGTGCCAGCAGTTTTGGCGGGAGCCCCGACGAGCAGTACTTC. Together with reference TRBV28 and TRBJ2-7, the CDR3 gives the full variable domain: DVKVTQSSRYLVKRTGEKVFLECVQDMDHENMFWYRQDPGLGLRLIYFSYDVKMKEKGDIPEGYSVSREKKERFSLILESASTNQTSMYLCASSFGGSPDEQYFGPGTRLTVT.